A single sample gave rise to the 24 T cell receptor beta chains below, sequenced in a study of cytomegalovirus exposure and HLA in healthy donors. The PCR used 60 Vbeta and 13 Jbeta primers. The table came from immunoSEQ multiplex PCR; TCRdb's copy has only in-frame clones and leaves some out. The profile shows 130,000 or so clones, approximately 82% of them singletons. Material for sequencing was PBMCs. The receptor source for this set is a woman under 30 in good health and CMV-seropositive.

With respect to this clone: Other DNA variants within this sample encode the same CDR3. The chain is built from TRBV25-1 and TRBJ2-2; possibly TRBD2 for D (5 bases). The CDR3 is made up of 16 amino acids. Trimming cost V 3 bases and J 6 bases, with 17 bases left between them. From germline, CDR1 is MGHDK and CDR2 SYGVNS. CDR3 bases: TGTGCCAGCAGTGAGCGAGGAGACTATGTATCCGGGGAGCTGTTTTTT. Its translation: CASSERGDYVSGELFF.

The chain recombines TRBV4-2 with TRBJ2-2, with 9 bases aligning to TRBD2. The CDR3 is made up of 15 amino acids. V lost 1 base, J lost 5 bases, and 2 bases stayed unmatched. The V gene's germline CDR1 is LGHNA and CDR2 YNFKEQ. DNA of the CDR3: TGTGCCAGCAGCCAAGGAAGCGGGGGGACCGGGGAGCTGTTTTTT. This gives the protein CASSQGSGGTGELFF.

This clone was counted a few times. The chain carries TRBV25-1 and TRBJ2-1, with D perhaps TRBD1 (6 bases). The germline V gene encodes CDR1 MGHDK and CDR2 SYGVNS. Trimming cost V 8 bases and J 9 bases, with 17 bases left between them. The length of the CDR3 is 13 residues. CDR3 DNA: TGTGCCAGCTCTGGGAGACCCAGGGGTGAGCAGTTCTTC. Protein sequence: CASSGRPRGEQFF. The full variable domain, with the rest looked up from reference TRBV25-1 and TRBJ2-1, is EADIYQTPRYLVIGTGKKITLECSQTMGHDKMYWYQQDPGMELHLIHYSYGVNSTEKGDLSSESTVSRIRTEHFPLTLESARPSHTSQYLCASSGRPRGEQFFGPGTRLTVL.

The chain couples TRBV6-5 to TRBJ1-6; 7 bases agree with TRBD1. Germline loops: CDR1 MNHEY, CDR2 SVGAGI. V trimming: 2 bases; J trimming: 10 bases; junction bases outside the gene matches: 2. This CDR3 contains 13 residues. The CDR3: CASSYTTGSPLHF. The CDR3 DNA is TGTGCCAGCAGTTACACGACAGGGTCACCCCTCCACTTT.

This clone was seen a few times. The V gene is TRBV12-5, the J gene TRBJ2-1; 8 nucleotides agree with TRBD2. CDR1 is LGHNT and CDR2 is FRNRAP in the germline V gene. The CDR3 covers 14 residues. Trimming removed 4 bases from V and 8 bases from J; junction bases left unmatched: 7. CDR3 region: CASGWMRGADEQFF. The CDR3 coding sequence is TGTGCTAGTGGTTGGATGCGGGGGGCAGATGAGCAGTTCTTC. The whole variable domain, filled in from reference TRBV12-5 and TRBJ2-1, reads DARVTQTPRHKVTEMGQEVTMRCQPILGHNTVFWYRQTMMQGLELLAYFRNRAPLDDSGMPKDRFSAEMPDATLATLKIQPSEPRDSAVYFCASGWMRGADEQFFGPGTRLTVL.

The rearrangement uses TRBV6-1 and TRBJ2-7; TRBD1 might be the D (6 bases). The CDR3 totals 15 residues. Trimming took 1 base from V and 2 from J, leaving 12 bases between them. Germline CDR1 reads MNHNS; CDR2 reads SASEGT. In DNA, the CDR3 is TGTGCCAGCAGTGAAGTTCCCCAGGGGCCCTACGAGCAGTACTTC. Its protein product is CASSEVPQGPYEQYF.

V gene TRBV6-1 combines with J gene TRBJ1-2; the D gene is possibly TRBD1 (6 bases). This CDR3 is built from 16 residues. Per the germline V gene, CDR1 is MNHNS and CDR2 is SASEGT. V dropped 3 bases and J dropped 2 bases, with 16 bases sitting between them. DNA of the CDR3: TGTGCCAGCAGTGACTACAGGGTTTCGGAAAACTATGGCTACACCTTC. This encodes CASSDYRVSENYGYTF.

The CDR3 here is CASRETGGAAGELFF. DNA for the CDR3: TGTGCCAGCAGAGAAACAGGGGGCGCGGCCGGGGAGCTGTTTTTT. The V and J genes are TRBV6-1 and TRBJ2-2; 9 bases fit TRBD1. The ends lost 6 bases at V and 6 bases at J; junction bases unmatched: 8. From germline, CDR1 is MNHNS and CDR2 SASEGT. The CDR3 is 15 amino acids.

V and J are TRBV29-1 and TRBJ2-2; 11 nucleotides line up with TRBD2. The CDR3 is 14 amino acids. J was trimmed by 7 bases and V by 6 bases; bases with no gene match: 7. Germline-derived CDR1 and CDR2 are SQVTM and ANQGSEA. CDR3 DNA sequence: TGCAGCGTACTGACTAGCGGGGCTGGCGGGGAGCTGTTTTTT. The encoded protein is CSVLTSGAGGELFF.

V gene TRBV2 combines with J gene TRBJ2-5; TRBD1 matches 8 bases. The trim removed 5 bases at V and 2 bases at J, leaving 22 bases unmatched. CDR1 is SNHLY, CDR2 FYNNEI, per germline. CDR3 length equals 20 residues. The CDR3 here is CASSKLRPGTGTTFQETQYF. In DNA, the CDR3 is TGTGCCAGCAGTAAACTTAGACCCGGGACAGGTACGACATTTCAAGAGACCCAGTACTTC. The entire variable domain, with the rest obtained from reference TRBV2 and TRBJ2-5, is as follows: EPEVTQTPSHQVTQMGQEVILRCVPISNHLYFYWYRQILGQKVEFLVSFYNNEISEKSEIFDDQFSVERPDGSNFTLKIRSTKLEDSAMYFCASSKLRPGTGTTFQETQYFGPGTRLLVL.

The table lists this clone with a few counts. The chain combines TRBV10-1 with TRBJ2-7, with D possibly matching TRBD1 (7 bases). The CDR3 is 12 amino acids. The germline V gene encodes CDR1 WNHNN and CDR2 SYGVQD (reference sequence). V was clipped by 9 bases and J by 6 bases, with 15 bases between them. This chain's CDR3 is CARAWGDSEQYF. The CDR3 region has the DNA TGCGCCAGAGCCTGGGGGGACAGCGAGCAGTACTTC.

This clone has just one count. The gene calls are TRBV7-2 and TRBJ1-1, with TRBD1 matching 7 bases. With V trimmed by 2 bases and J by 4 bases, 10 bases remained unmatched. There are 16 residues in the CDR3. CDR1 is SGHTA and CDR2 is FQGNSA in the germline V gene. In DNA, the CDR3 is TGTGCCAGCAGCTTATTAGATTCCCCAGGGGGCACTGAAGCTTTCTTT. This sequence encodes CASSLLDSPGGTEAFF.

The chain carries TRBV11-2 and TRBJ2-5; TRBD2 aligns across 7 bases. The CDR3 length is 13 residues. CDR1 is SGHAT and CDR2 is FQNNGV in the germline V gene. After removal of 4 bases from V and 5 bases from J, the junction contained 4 bases not matched to a gene. CDR3 in DNA: TGTGCCAGCAGCTCCTTGCGGGAGGAGACCCAGTACTTC. Encoded protein: CASSSLREETQYF.

The rearrangement uses TRBV19 and TRBJ1-3; perhaps TRBD1 as D (6 bases). V lost 8 bases to trimming and J lost 0 bases, with 20 bases between them. There are 17 residues in the CDR3. Germline V lookup: CDR1 LNHDA, CDR2 SQIVND (reference sequence). This CDR3 reads CASRQAGEGLSGNTIYF. CDR3 sequence (DNA): TGTGCCAGTCGTCAGGCAGGGGAGGGACTCTCTGGAAACACCATATATTTT.

This chain joins TRBV9 and TRBJ2-7; D perhaps matches TRBD1 (6 bases). The CDR3 length is 13 residues. Trimming cost V 3 bases and J 3 bases, with 10 bases left between them. From germline, CDR1 is SGDLS and CDR2 YYNGEE. The CDR3 nucleotides read TGTGCCAGCAGCGACAACAGGGACTACGAGCAGTACTTC. Translated, it gives CASSDNRDYEQYF.

The CDR3 DNA reads TGTGCTAGTGGTTTGGTACGGAGTGGGACTGGACCGAACACCGGGGAGCTGTTTTTT. It yields the protein CASGLVRSGTGPNTGELFF. V usage is TRBV12-5 and J usage is TRBJ2-2; a possible D gene is TRBD2 (6 bases). Germline V gene lookup returns CDR1 LGHNT and CDR2 FRNRAP. Trimming took off 0 bases at V and 0 bases at J, with 17 bases between the two ends. CDR3 length: 19 amino acids.

The chain combines TRBV28 with TRBJ1-1, with a possible D match to TRBD1 (6 bases). Germline CDR1 MDHEN, CDR2 SYDVKM. V was cut by 6 bases and J by 1 base, with 21 bases left in between. This CDR3 comprises 17 residues. CDR3 sequence (DNA): TGTGCCAGCAGGGGGTTACAGGGAACGACTGGGAACACTGAAGCTTTCTTT. This codes for CASRGLQGTTGNTEAFF. The variable domain in full, with the rest retrieved from reference TRBV28 and TRBJ1-1, is DVKVTQSSRYLVKRTGEKVFLECVQDMDHENMFWYRQDPGLGLRLIYFSYDVKMKEKGDIPEGYSVSREKKERFSLILESASTNQTSMYLCASRGLQGTTGNTEAFFGQGTRLTVV.

This clone was detected only a few times. The chain uses TRBV4-2 and TRBJ2-2; 12 nucleotides align to TRBD2. This CDR3 has 17 residues. Per the germline V gene, CDR1 is LGHNA and CDR2 is YNFKEQ. V dropped 4 bases and J dropped 5; count of bases not matched to a gene: 8. The CDR3 loop reads CASSRDRLAGVTGELFF. The CDR3 DNA follows: TGTGCCAGCAGCCGAGACCGACTAGCGGGGGTGACCGGGGAGCTGTTTTTT.

The CDR3 loop is CASSQELDSPLHF. CDR3 DNA sequence: TGTGCCAGCAGCCAAGAATTAGATTCACCCCTCCACTTT. V is TRBV4-2 and J is TRBJ1-6; D unclear. CDR3 length equals 13 residues. The V end lost 0 bases, the J end lost 8 bases, and 5 bases lay between the germline ends. Germline loops: CDR1 LGHNA, CDR2 YNFKEQ.

The chain employs TRBV18 and TRBJ2-1; 8 positions agree with TRBD1. The germline CDR1 and CDR2 sequences are KGHSH and LQKENI. The CDR3 consists of 13 residues. V gave up 3 bases and J gave up 6 bases; unmatched junction bases: 1. This CDR3 is CASSPGTGNEQFF. The CDR3 nucleotides are TGTGCCAGCTCACCGGGGACAGGCAATGAGCAGTTCTTC.

The V gene is TRBV4-1, the J gene TRBJ2-7; D may be TRBD2 (5 bases). The germline CDR1 and CDR2 sequences are MGHRA and YSYEKL. The germline V and J ends were trimmed by 4 bases and 1 base, with 8 bases remaining between them. CDR3 length equals 13 residues. The chain's CDR3 is CASSPRGSYEQYF. The CDR3 DNA follows: TGCGCCAGCAGCCCTCGGGGTTCCTACGAGCAGTACTTC.

This clone was counted a few times. The rearrangement joins TRBV6-6 to TRBJ1-6; D might be TRBD1 (5 bases). Trimming took 8 bases from V and 11 from J, leaving 19 bases between them. The CDR3 sequence is 14 residues long. The germline V gene has CDR1 MNHNY and CDR2 SVGAGI (reference sequence). In DNA form, the CDR3 reads TGTGCCAGCGGGGGGGATGTGGTCGGTCCACCCCTCCACTTT. Translating it yields CASGGDVVGPPLHF.

V gene TRBV5-6 combines with J gene TRBJ2-1; 8 positions agree with TRBD2. The CDR3 extends over 15 amino acids. Germline CDR1 and CDR2: SGHDT and YYEEEE. V lost 1 base to trimming and J lost 9 bases; unmatched junction nucleotides: 9. The CDR3 region is CASSLLLAAGGEQFF. The CDR3 DNA reads as TGTGCCAGCAGCTTGTTACTAGCGGCGGGGGGTGAGCAGTTCTTC.

The rearrangement uses TRBV6-1 and TRBJ1-5; possible D gene TRBD1, 5 bases. The CDR3 length is 15 residues. V was clipped by 6 bases and J by 6 bases, with 18 bases between them. Per the germline V gene, CDR1 is MNHNS and CDR2 is SASEGT. CDR3: CASSPPGLPGQPQHF. The DNA for the CDR3 is TGTGCCAGCAGCCCCCCGGGACTCCCAGGTCAGCCCCAGCATTTT.